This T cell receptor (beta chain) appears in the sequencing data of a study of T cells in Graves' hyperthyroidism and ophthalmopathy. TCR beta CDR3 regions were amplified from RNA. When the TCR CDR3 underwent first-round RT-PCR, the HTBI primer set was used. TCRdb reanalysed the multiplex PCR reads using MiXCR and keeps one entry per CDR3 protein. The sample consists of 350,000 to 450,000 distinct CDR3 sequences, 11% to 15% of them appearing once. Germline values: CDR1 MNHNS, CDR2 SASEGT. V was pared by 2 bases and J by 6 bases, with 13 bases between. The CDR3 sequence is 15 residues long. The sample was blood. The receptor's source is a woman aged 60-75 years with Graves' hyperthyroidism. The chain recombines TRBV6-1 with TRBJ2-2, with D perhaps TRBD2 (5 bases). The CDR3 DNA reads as TGTGCCAGCAGTGAACCTACTAGGGTCTCCGGGGAGCTGTTTTTT. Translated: CASSEPTRVSGELFF.